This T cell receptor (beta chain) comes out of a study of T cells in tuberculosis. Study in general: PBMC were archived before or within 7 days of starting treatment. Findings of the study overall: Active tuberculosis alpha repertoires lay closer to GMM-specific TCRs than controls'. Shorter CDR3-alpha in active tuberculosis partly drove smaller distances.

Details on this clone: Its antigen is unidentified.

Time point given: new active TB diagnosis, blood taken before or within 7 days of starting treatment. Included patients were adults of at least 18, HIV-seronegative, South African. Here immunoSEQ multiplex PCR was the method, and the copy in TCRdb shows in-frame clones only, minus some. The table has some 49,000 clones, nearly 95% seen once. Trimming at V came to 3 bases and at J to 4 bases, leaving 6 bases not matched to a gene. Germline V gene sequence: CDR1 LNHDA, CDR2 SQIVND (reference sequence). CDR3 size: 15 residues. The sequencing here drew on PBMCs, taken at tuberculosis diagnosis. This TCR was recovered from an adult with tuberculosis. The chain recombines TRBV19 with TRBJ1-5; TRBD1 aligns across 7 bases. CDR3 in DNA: TGTGCCAGTAGTATTAACCGGGACAGTAATCAGCCCCAGCATTTT. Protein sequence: CASSINRDSNQPQHF.